This TCR beta chain was observed in a study of response to subunit inactivated influenza vaccine. CDR1 is MGHRA, CDR2 YSYEKL, per germline. Trimming removed 1 base from V and 0 bases from J; junction bases left unmatched: 11. The CDR3 is 21 residues long. TCRdb itself ran the RT-PCR reads through MiXCR, one entry per CDR3 protein. The sample has approximately 500,000 distinct CDR3 sequences; 10% to 15% are singletons. The sequence came from a man between 50 and 59 years old who received an inactivated influenza vaccine. The chain carries TRBV4-1 and TRBJ2-1; TRBD2 matches 14 bases. The sample here was PBMCs from blood, taken about 40 days after vaccination. CDR3 region: CASSQVLAGLAGGSSYNEQFF. CDR3 in DNA: TGCGCCAGCAGCCAAGTGTTAGCCGGACTAGCGGGGGGTAGCTCCTACAATGAGCAGTTCTTC.